This is a list of T cell receptor beta chains from one sample in a study of shared clonotypes between healthy human individuals. Data came from immunoSEQ multiplex PCR; TCRdb stores just in-frame clones and leaves some out. The table records around 2,100,000 clones, about 94% of them present only once. What was sequenced was naive CD8+ T cells sorted from blood. The receptors stem from a man between 18 and 29 years old in good health. Both conserved end residues are part of each CDR3. Each record gives: J gene, V gene, clone size, D gene, CDR3 protein, CDR3 DNA. A D gene is named only where the DNA matches it firmly. Clone size is stated in some rows and not others, as once, few, many or a class when expanded.

>TRBJ1-2|TRBV30|.|.
CAWSVNRNYYGYTF
TGTGCCTGGAGTGTAAACAGGAACTACTATGGCTACACCTTC
>TRBJ2-7|TRBV28|.|TRBD1
CASSPIRDRPYEQYF
TGTGCCAGCAGTCCCATCCGGGACAGGCCCTACGAGCAGTACTTC
>TRBJ2-7|TRBV5-4|.|.
CASSLWQTPYEQYF
TGTGCCAGCAGCTTGTGGCAAACCCCCTACGAGCAGTACTTC
>TRBJ1-4|TRBV25-1|.|.
CASSGEIVRESEKLFF
TGTGCCAGCAGTGGGGAGATCGTTCGGGAGAGTGAAAAACTGTTTTTT
>TRBJ2-3|TRBV19|.|.
CASSTSWGALGTDTQYF
TGTGCCAGTAGTACGAGCTGGGGGGCGTTGGGCACAGATACGCAGTATTTT
>TRBJ2-5|TRBV5-8|.|.
CASSLDREETQYF
TGTGCCAGCAGCTTGGACCGTGAAGAGACCCAGTACTTC
>TRBJ2-2|TRBV13|.|.
CASSLHTGELFF
TGTGCCAGCAGCTTACACACCGGGGAGCTGTTTTTT
>TRBJ2-3|TRBV4-1|.|.
CASSQRGDTQYF
TGCGCCAGCAGCCAGAGAGGGGATACGCAGTATTTT
>TRBJ2-2|TRBV14|.|.
CASSHLRGSLEELFF
TGTGCCAGCAGCCACCTCAGGGGCTCTCTGGAGGAGCTGTTTTTT
>TRBJ2-7|TRBV6-6|.|.
CASSYVGGGYEQYF
TGTGCCAGCAGTTACGTGGGAGGGGGCTACGAGCAGTACTTC
>TRBJ2-2|TRBV11-3|.|.
CASSPGGEDTGELFF
TGTGCCAGCAGCCCCGGGGGCGAGGACACCGGGGAGCTGTTTTTT
>TRBJ2-1|TRBV4-1|.|.
CASSQPHGVWTYNEQFF
TGCGCCAGCAGCCAACCCCATGGGGTGTGGACTTACAATGAGCAGTTCTTC
>TRBJ2-2|TRBV7-9|.|.
CASRLTGLSTGELFF
TGTGCCAGCAGACTTACAGGTTTGAGCACCGGGGAGCTGTTTTTT
>TRBJ2-5|TRBV7-9|once|TRBD2
CASSLKGAGEETQYF
TGTGCCAGCAGCTTAAAGGGAGCGGGAGAAGAGACCCAGTACTTC
>TRBJ2-5|TRBV7-9|.|.
CASSQDSPRETQYF
TGTGCCAGCAGCCAAGACTCCCCTCGAGAGACCCAGTACTTC
>TRBJ2-3|TRBV7-8|.|.
CASSLVSLPDTQYF
TGTGCCAGCAGCTTAGTGAGCCTGCCGGATACGCAGTATTTT
>TRBJ1-1|TRBV28|.|.
CASSLSGGAGEAFF
TGTGCCAGCAGTTTATCCGGGGGCGCAGGTGAAGCTTTCTTT
>TRBJ2-5|TRBV11-2|.|.
CASLKEGEETQYF
TGTGCCAGCCTTAAGGAGGGGGAAGAGACCCAGTACTTC
>TRBJ2-7|TRBV7-8|.|.
CASSPWGGENEQYF
TGTGCCAGCAGCCCCTGGGGGGGCGAAAACGAGCAGTACTTC
>TRBJ2-7|TRBV6-6|.|TRBD2
CASSYSGTSVDEQYF
TGTGCCAGCAGTTATTCCGGGACTAGCGTTGACGAGCAGTACTTC
>TRBJ2-1|TRBV9|.|.
CASSVDPVSYNEQFF
TGTGCCAGCAGCGTAGACCCGGTGTCCTACAATGAGCAGTTCTTC
>TRBJ2-7|TRBV30|.|.
CAWSLTGTEQYF
TGTGCCTGGAGCCTGACAGGAACCGAGCAGTACTTC
>TRBJ1-1|TRBV21-1|.|.
CASSNNRDQNTEAFF
TGTGCCAGCAGCAATAACAGGGATCAGAACACTGAAGCTTTCTTT
>TRBJ2-7|TRBV6-6|.|.
CASSYTSSYEQYF
TGTGCCAGCAGTTACACTAGCTCCTACGAGCAGTACTTC
>TRBJ1-6|TRBV28|.|.
CASSSTGPILNSPLHF
TGTGCCAGCAGTTCAACCGGCCCAATTCTTAATTCACCCCTCCACTTT
>TRBJ1-2|TRBV27|.|.
CASSPSTVFSAFSF
TGTGCCAGCAGTCCCTCGACAGTTTTCTCGGCCTTTTCCTTC
>TRBJ2-7|TRBV9|.|TRBD1
CASSPRTGHSYEQYF
TGTGCCAGCAGCCCCCGGACAGGGCATAGCTACGAGCAGTACTTC
>TRBJ2-5|TRBV6-5|.|.
CASSYGGVKAQYF
TGTGCCAGCAGTTACGGAGGGGTGAAGGCCCAGTACTTC
>TRBJ2-7|TRBV7-6|.|TRBD1
CASSLGGQSPLSEQYF
TGTGCCAGCAGCTTAGGGGGACAGAGTCCTCTCTCCGAGCAGTACTTC
>TRBJ2-7|TRBV19|.|TRBD1
CASSPLWTGESEQYF
TGTGCCAGTAGTCCCCTCTGGACAGGGGAGAGCGAGCAGTACTTC
>TRBJ1-1|TRBV10-2|.|.
CASSESGQLRNF
TGCGCCAGCAGTGAGTCCGGACAGCTTAGAAACTTT
>TRBJ1-1|TRBV10-2|once|.
CASSLGAGTEAFF
TGCGCCAGCAGCCTTGGGGCGGGCACTGAAGCTTTCTTT
>TRBJ2-7|TRBV2|.|TRBD2
CASSSGSESYEQYF
TGTGCCAGCAGTAGCGGGAGCGAATCCTACGAGCAGTACTTC
>TRBJ2-7|TRBV28|.|.
CASTFGGSLSYEQYF
TGTGCCAGTACCTTCGGAGGTAGCTTATCCTACGAGCAGTACTTC
>TRBJ2-7|TRBV29-1|.|TRBD1
CSAGTASYEQYF
TGCAGCGCCGGGACAGCCTCCTACGAGCAGTACTTC
>TRBJ1-6|TRBV2|few|.
CASTAMESSYNSPLHF
TGTGCCAGCACCGCTATGGAGAGCTCCTATAATTCACCCCTCCACTTT
>TRBJ2-1|TRBV7-2|.|TRBD2
CASSGWTSVGEYNEQFF
TGTGCCAGCAGCGGATGGACTAGCGTCGGTGAGTACAATGAGCAGTTCTTC
>TRBJ2-7|TRBV7-8|.|TRBD1
CASSDSGTGPYEQYF
TGTGCCAGCAGCGACTCCGGGACAGGTCCCTACGAGCAGTACTTC
>TRBJ2-3|TRBV5-1|.|.
CASSLVPGPTDTQYF
TGCGCCAGCAGCTTGGTTCCGGGCCCAACAGATACGCAGTATTTT
>TRBJ1-1|TRBV9|once|.
CASSVEQGLNTEAFF
TGTGCCAGCAGCGTAGAACAGGGACTGAACACTGAAGCTTTCTTT
>TRBJ2-2|TRBV28|.|.
CASSLYAGLGELFF
TGTGCCAGCAGTTTATATGCGGGGCTCGGGGAGCTGTTTTTT
>TRBJ2-7|TRBV19|.|.
CASRQVTSSYEQYF
TGTGCCAGTAGACAGGTAACTAGTTCCTACGAGCAGTACTTC
>TRBJ2-3|TRBV29-1|.|TRBD2
CSVVIAGVLVSTDTQYF
TGCAGCGTTGTGATAGCGGGAGTTCTTGTCAGCACAGATACGCAGTATTTT
>TRBJ2-3|TRBV19|.|TRBD2
CASSPSGFRTDTQYF
TGTGCCAGTAGCCCTAGCGGGTTTCGCACAGATACGCAGTATTTT
>TRBJ1-1|TRBV7-6|.|.
CASSLGQFAPAGTEAFF
TGTGCCAGCAGCTTGGGCCAGTTCGCCCCGGCGGGCACTGAAGCTTTCTTT
>TRBJ2-5|TRBV7-9|.|TRBD2
CASSLVLAGGETQYF
TGTGCCAGCAGCTTAGTTCTAGCGGGAGGAGAGACCCAGTACTTC
>TRBJ2-3|TRBV4-2|.|.
CASSQVAIRDLGADTQYF
TGTGCCAGCAGCCAAGTTGCGATCCGGGACCTAGGGGCAGATACGCAGTATTTT
>TRBJ2-7|TRBV14|.|.
CASSQSSRSTDEQYF
TGTGCCAGCAGCCAATCATCCAGGTCTACAGACGAGCAGTACTTC
>TRBJ2-5|TRBV4-1|.|.
CASSQDPLGNQETQYF
TGCGCCAGCAGCCAAGATCCCCTGGGCAACCAAGAGACCCAGTACTTC
>TRBJ2-3|TRBV5-6|.|TRBD2
CASSLASGGTDTQYF
TGTGCCAGCAGCTTGGCTAGCGGGGGCACAGATACGCAGTATTTT
>TRBJ1-2|TRBV27|.|TRBD1
CASSLRQGVVANYGYTF
TGTGCCAGCAGTTTAAGACAGGGGGTCGTAGCTAACTATGGCTACACCTTC
>TRBJ2-5|TRBV5-1|.|.
CASRGAQETQYF
TGCGCCAGCAGGGGGGCGCAAGAGACCCAGTACTTC
>TRBJ2-7|TRBV27|.|.
CASSLSPRYEQYF
TGTGCCAGCAGTTTATCTCCCAGGTACGAGCAGTACTTC
>TRBJ2-7|TRBV9|.|.
CASSVGTTYEQYF
TGTGCCAGCAGCGTAGGTACCACCTACGAGCAGTACTTC
>TRBJ2-1|TRBV5-4|.|TRBD2
CASSPWREHYNNEQFF
TGTGCCAGCAGCCCCTGGCGGGAGCACTACAACAATGAGCAGTTCTTC
>TRBJ2-1|TRBV9|.|.
CASSQGGGAVNEQFF
TGTGCCAGCAGCCAGGGAGGAGGGGCGGTCAATGAGCAGTTCTTC